This is a list of T cell receptor beta chains from one sample in a study of T-cell reconstitution after alpha-beta-depleted transplantation in children. Using its own MiXCR run on the PCR reads, TCRdb lists one record per CDR3 protein. The sample lists about 15,000 distinct CDR3 sequences; 4.5% to 5.5% were seen once. The sample consisted of PBMCs, taken before TCRalphabeta/CD19-depleted stem cell transplant. The receptors here all came from a boy between 10 and 17 years old with acute lymphoblastic leukemia, due to receive a stem cell transplant. Each CDR3 is given with its conserved first and last residue. The order of the fields is D gene, V gene, clone size, J gene, CDR3 DNA, CDR3 protein. D genes are given only for firm matches. Clone sizes are shown as once, few or many counts, or a class when the clone is expanded.

.,TRBV24-1,many,TRBJ2-3,TGTGCCACCAGTGGTCGGCAGACCACAGATACGCAGTATTTT,CATSGRQTTDTQYF
TRBD2,TRBV2,many,TRBJ2-1,TGTGCCAGCAGTGACTCCGGGGGGGCCAATGAGCAGTTCTTC,CASSDSGGANEQFF
.,TRBV5-1,many,TRBJ1-1,TGCGCCAGCAGCTCAGGGACGGCGAACACTGAAGCTTTCTTT,CASSSGTANTEAFF
TRBD2,TRBV2,many,TRBJ2-2,TGTGCCAGCAGTGATGGAGCGGGGGGTTTCACCGGGGAGCTGTTTTTT,CASSDGAGGFTGELFF
TRBD2,TRBV4-3,medium-sized,TRBJ2-5,TGCGCCAGCAGCCTAACAACTCCCGGGACTAGTAAGGAGACCCAGTACTTC,CASSLTTPGTSKETQYF
.,TRBV24-1,many,TRBJ2-1,TGTGCCACCAGTCGTACGGGCGGGAATGAGCAGTTCTTC,CATSRTGGNEQFF
.,TRBV7-8,many,TRBJ2-7,TGTGCCAGCAGCCAACCCGATTCTAGAGGAAATTTCTACGAGCAGTACTTC,CASSQPDSRGNFYEQYF
TRBD1,TRBV4-1,many,TRBJ1-1,TGCGCCAGCAGCCAAGAAACTGACAGGGCTAACACTGAAGCTTTCTTT,CASSQETDRANTEAFF
.,TRBV20-1,many,TRBJ1-2,TGCAGTGCTAGAGTTACTAACTATGGCTACACCTTC,CSARVTNYGYTF
TRBD1,TRBV6-5,medium-sized,TRBJ1-2,TGTGCCAGCAGCCCGACAGGGAACTATGGCTACACCTTC,CASSPTGNYGYTF
TRBD2,TRBV2,many,TRBJ2-7,TGTGCCAGCAGATGGGGGGGGTCAAGCTCCTACGAGCAGTACTTC,CASRWGGSSSYEQYF
TRBD1,TRBV29-1,many,TRBJ1-2,TGCAGCGTTGAATCGGATCGGGGACAGGGGAGTTTGGTCTACACCTTC,CSVESDRGQGSLVYTF
TRBD1,TRBV6-6,many,TRBJ1-1,TGTGCCAGCAGTCCGGGACAGGGGACTGAAGCTTTCTTT,CASSPGQGTEAFF
TRBD1,TRBV7-3,many,TRBJ2-1,TGTGCCAGCAGCTTAAGTGGGGGGACAGGGGGCCGCTATGAGCAGTTCTTC,CASSLSGGTGGRYEQFF
.,TRBV5-1,many,TRBJ1-2,TGCGCCAGCAGCTTGGATGGCAGGGAAGTAGGCTACACCTTC,CASSLDGREVGYTF
.,TRBV7-2,few,TRBJ2-1,TGTGCCAGCAGCTTAGAACTTATGACGGCTGAGCAGTTCTTC,CASSLELMTAEQFF